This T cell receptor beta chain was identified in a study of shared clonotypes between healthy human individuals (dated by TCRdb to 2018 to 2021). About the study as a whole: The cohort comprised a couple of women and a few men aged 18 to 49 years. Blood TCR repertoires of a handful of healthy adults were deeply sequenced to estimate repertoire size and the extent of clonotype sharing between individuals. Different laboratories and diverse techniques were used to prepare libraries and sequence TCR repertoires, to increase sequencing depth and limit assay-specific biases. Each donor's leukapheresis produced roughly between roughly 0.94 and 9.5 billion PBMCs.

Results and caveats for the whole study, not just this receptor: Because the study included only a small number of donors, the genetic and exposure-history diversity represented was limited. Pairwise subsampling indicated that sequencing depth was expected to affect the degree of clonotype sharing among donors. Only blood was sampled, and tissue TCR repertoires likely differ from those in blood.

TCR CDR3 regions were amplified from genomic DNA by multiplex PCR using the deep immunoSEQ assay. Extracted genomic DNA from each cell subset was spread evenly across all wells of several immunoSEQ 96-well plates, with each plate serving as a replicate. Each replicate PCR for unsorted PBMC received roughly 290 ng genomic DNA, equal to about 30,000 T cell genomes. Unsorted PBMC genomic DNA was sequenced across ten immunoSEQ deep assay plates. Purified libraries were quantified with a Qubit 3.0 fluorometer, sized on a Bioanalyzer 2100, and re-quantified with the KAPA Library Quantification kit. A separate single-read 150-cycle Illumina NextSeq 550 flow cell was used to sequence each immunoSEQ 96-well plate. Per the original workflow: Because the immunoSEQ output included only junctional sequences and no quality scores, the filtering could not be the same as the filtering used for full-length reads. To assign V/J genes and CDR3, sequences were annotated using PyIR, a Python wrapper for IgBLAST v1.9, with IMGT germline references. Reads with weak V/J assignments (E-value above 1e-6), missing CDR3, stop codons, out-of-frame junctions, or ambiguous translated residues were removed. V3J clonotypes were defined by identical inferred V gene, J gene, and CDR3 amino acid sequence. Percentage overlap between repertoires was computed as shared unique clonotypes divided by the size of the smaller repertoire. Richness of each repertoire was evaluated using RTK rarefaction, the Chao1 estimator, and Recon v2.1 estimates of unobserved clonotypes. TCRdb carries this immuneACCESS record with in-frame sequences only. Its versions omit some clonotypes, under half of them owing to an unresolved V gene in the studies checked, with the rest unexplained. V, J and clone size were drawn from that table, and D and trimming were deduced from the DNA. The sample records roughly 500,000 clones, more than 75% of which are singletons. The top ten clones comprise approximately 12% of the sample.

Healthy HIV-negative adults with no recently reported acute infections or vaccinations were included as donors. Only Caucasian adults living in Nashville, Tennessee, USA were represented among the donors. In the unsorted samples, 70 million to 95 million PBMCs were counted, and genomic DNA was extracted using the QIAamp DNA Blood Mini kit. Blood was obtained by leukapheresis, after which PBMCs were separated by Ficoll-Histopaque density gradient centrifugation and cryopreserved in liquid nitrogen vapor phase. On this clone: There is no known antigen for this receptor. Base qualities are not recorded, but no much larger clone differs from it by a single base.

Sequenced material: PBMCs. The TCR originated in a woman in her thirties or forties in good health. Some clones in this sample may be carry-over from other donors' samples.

The CDR3 protein is CASSPNQEETQYF. The DNA is TGTGCCAGCTCACCCAACCAGGAGGAGACCCAGTACTTC. Here the chain combines TRBV18 and TRBJ2-5; a confident D gene designation cannot be given. CDR1 and CDR2 are drawn from the germline V gene: KGHSH, LQKENI. V loses 3 bases of germline sequence and J loses 5 bases, and the interval between the two ends is 10 bases. Its CDR3 holds 13 amino acids, cysteine through phenylalanine. CDR3 DNA is the only sequence kept; it has 39 bases, read in frame from the first base.